This T cell receptor beta chain was captured in a study of blood T cell repertoires in COVID-19. The V gene's germline CDR1 is SGHDT and CDR2 YYEEEE. V lost 1 base to trimming and J lost 1 base, with 9 bases between them. The CDR3 runs to 15 residues. Data came from immunoSEQ multiplex PCR; TCRdb stores just in-frame clones and leaves some out. The table has hundreds of thousands of clones, about four fifths seen once. Sequenced: peripheral blood. V and J are TRBV5-6 and TRBJ1-5; the D gene is possibly TRBD1 (6 bases). The source is an elderly woman with acute or convalescent COVID-19. The CDR3 is CASSLRGGSNQPQHF. As DNA, the CDR3 is TGTGCCAGCAGCTTGAGGGGGGGAAGCAATCAGCCCCAGCATTTT.